The 9 T cell receptor beta chains reported below all come from one sample, sequenced in a study of T cell repertoires in cytomegalovirus infection. TCRdb recomputed calls from the reads with MiXCR, one row per CDR3 protein. The data contain about 310,000 distinct CDR3 sequences, roughly a sixth of them seen just once; the ten biggest clones take up approximately 12%. The sequencing sample was made of PBMCs. These receptors were obtained from a human donor in good health (CMV status not recorded). Some clones in this sample may be carry-over from other donors' samples.

This clonotype appeared a few times. This chain links TRBV27 with TRBJ1-5, with 8 bases lining up with TRBD1. V was clipped by 6 bases and J by 3 bases; unmatched bases: 16. The germline V gene has CDR1 MNHEY and CDR2 SMNVEV (reference sequence). CDR3 size: 18 residues. The DNA for the CDR3 is TGTGCCAGCAGCCCCACGACAGGGGCCAGGCCCCTCAATCAGCCCCAGCATTTT. Translated, it gives CASSPTTGARPLNQPQHF.

The chain has TRBV6-6 and TRBJ1-6, with a weak D call TRBD1 (6 bases). In germline, CDR1 is MNHNY, CDR2 SVGAGI (reference sequence). The CDR3 extends over 17 amino acids. Trimming removed 5 bases at V and 0 bases at J, with 14 bases between. The chain's CDR3 is CASSGSDRSSYNSPLHF. CDR3 coding DNA: TGTGCCAGCAGTGGGTCCGACAGGAGCTCCTATAATTCACCCCTCCACTTT.

The table lists this clonotype with a few counts. The J gene is TRBJ2-5, the V gene TRBV7-2, with 8 positions matching TRBD1. This CDR3 has 16 amino acids. CDR1 is SGHTA, CDR2 FQGNSA, per germline. J gave up 3 bases and V 5 bases, and 11 bases lay outside the gene matches. In DNA form, the CDR3 reads TGTGCCAGCAGCGGACGACAGGGGACCACAGAAGAGACCCAGTACTTC. Translated: CASSGRQGTTEETQYF.

This clonotype was seen a handful of times. This sequence joins TRBV19 and TRBJ2-7; 9 bases are shared with TRBD1. Losses at the gene ends were 7 bases for V and 2 bases for J; bases not matched to a gene: 9. The length of the CDR3 is 15 residues. CDR1 LNHDA and CDR2 SQIVND come from the germline V gene (reference sequence). CDR3 in amino acids: CASTPGTGLTYEQYF. In nucleotides, the CDR3 is TGTGCCAGTACCCCCGGGACAGGGCTTACCTACGAGCAGTACTTC.

This clonotype has only a few counts. This chain uses TRBV12-3 or TRBV12-4 with TRBJ1-5; 8 bases fit TRBD1. The ends lost 5 bases at V and 10 bases at J; junction bases unmatched: 10. This CDR3 has 14 residues. The chain's CDR3 is CASSTPGQDTPQHF. The CDR3 region has the DNA TGTGCCAGCAGTACCCCGGGACAGGATACACCCCAGCATTTT.

The chain couples TRBV18 to TRBJ2-7; 8 bases align to TRBD1. The germline gives CDR1 KGHSH, CDR2 LQKENI. The V segment lost 4 bases and the J segment 4 bases; nucleotides outside the gene matches: 9. The CDR3 totals 15 residues. The CDR3 nucleotides are TGTGCCAGCTCACGAGCGGTCGGACAGGGATACGAGCAGTACTTC. Residues: CASSRAVGQGYEQYF. The full variable domain, rest sourced from reference TRBV18 and TRBJ2-7, is NAGVMQNPRHLVRRRGQEARLRCSPMKGHSHVYWYRQLPEEGLKFMVYLQKENIIDESGMPKERFSAEFPKEGPSILRIQQVVRGDSAAYFCASSRAVGQGYEQYFGPGTRLTVT.

This clonotype showed up just a few times. The J gene is TRBJ2-1, the V gene TRBV28; 13 bases align to TRBD2. The CDR3 has 16 amino acids. Per germline, CDR1 MDHEN and CDR2 SYDVKM. Trimming cost V 2 bases and J 7 bases; bases outside gene matches: 5. The DNA of the CDR3 is TGTGCCAGCAGTTTAGGGGGGACTAGCGGGGAAAATGAGCAGTTCTTC. Protein sequence: CASSLGGTSGENEQFF.

In this sample, this clonotype turned up a few times. The V gene is TRBV4-1, the J gene TRBJ2-5; no clear D. The CDR3 has 14 amino acids. The V end lost 1 base, the J end lost 2 bases, and 8 bases lay between the germline ends. Germline V gives CDR1 MGHRA, CDR2 YSYEKL. In nucleotides, the CDR3 is TGCGCCAGCAGCCAAGTCTCTGAACAAGAGACCCAGTACTTC. Protein: CASSQVSEQETQYF.

The J gene is TRBJ2-7, the V gene TRBV7-6; D is unresolved. This CDR3 contains 17 residues. V lost 2 bases to trimming and J lost 5 bases, with 22 bases between them. The germline gives CDR1 SGHVS, CDR2 FNYEAQ. The CDR3 region is CASSLSPGSRRSNEQYF. The CDR3, as DNA: TGTGCCAGCAGCTTATCCCCTGGAAGCCGAAGGAGCAACGAGCAGTACTTC. Full variable domain (rest looked up from reference TRBV7-6 and TRBJ2-7): GAGVSQSPRYKVTKRGQDVALRCDPISGHVSLYWYRQALGQGPEFLTYFNYEAQQDKSGLPNDRFSAERPEGSISTLTIQRTEQRDSAMYRCASSLSPGSRRSNEQYFGPGTRLTVT.